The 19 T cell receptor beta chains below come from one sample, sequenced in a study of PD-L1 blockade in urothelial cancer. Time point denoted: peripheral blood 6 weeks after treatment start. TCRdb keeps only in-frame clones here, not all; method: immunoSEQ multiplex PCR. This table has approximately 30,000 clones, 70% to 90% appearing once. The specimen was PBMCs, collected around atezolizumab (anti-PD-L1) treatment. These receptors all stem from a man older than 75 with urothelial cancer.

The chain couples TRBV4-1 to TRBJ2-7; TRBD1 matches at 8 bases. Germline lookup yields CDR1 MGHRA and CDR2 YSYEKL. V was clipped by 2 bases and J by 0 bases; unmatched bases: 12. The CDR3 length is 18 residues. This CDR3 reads CASSQSLFSGQDSYEQYF. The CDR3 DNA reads TGCGCCAGCAGCCAATCTTTGTTTTCGGGACAGGACTCCTACGAGCAGTACTTC.

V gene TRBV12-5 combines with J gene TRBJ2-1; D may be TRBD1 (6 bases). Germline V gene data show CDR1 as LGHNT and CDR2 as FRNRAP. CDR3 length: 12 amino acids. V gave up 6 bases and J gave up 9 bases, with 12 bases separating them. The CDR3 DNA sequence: TGTGCTAGTGGGAAACAGGGTGGTGAGCAGTTCTTC. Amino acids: CASGKQGGEQFF.

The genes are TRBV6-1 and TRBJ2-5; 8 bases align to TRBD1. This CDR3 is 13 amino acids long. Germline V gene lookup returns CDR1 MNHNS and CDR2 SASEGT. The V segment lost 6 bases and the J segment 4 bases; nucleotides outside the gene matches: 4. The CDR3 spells CASRIQGGETQYF. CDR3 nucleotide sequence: TGTGCCAGCAGAATACAGGGGGGAGAGACCCAGTACTTC.

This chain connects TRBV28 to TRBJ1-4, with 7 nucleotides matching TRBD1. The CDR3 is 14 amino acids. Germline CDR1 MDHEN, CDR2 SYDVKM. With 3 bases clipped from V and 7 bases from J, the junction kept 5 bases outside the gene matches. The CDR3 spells CASSLVQGSEKLFF. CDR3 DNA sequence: TGTGCCAGCAGTTTGGTACAGGGGAGTGAAAAACTGTTTTTT.

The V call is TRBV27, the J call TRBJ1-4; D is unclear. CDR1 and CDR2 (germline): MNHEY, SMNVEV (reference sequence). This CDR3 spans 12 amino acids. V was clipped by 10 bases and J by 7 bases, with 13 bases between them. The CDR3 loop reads CATRDSGEKLFF. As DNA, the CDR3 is TGTGCCACCCGGGATTCGGGTGAAAAACTGTTTTTT. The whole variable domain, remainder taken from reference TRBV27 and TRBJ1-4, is EAQVTQNPRYLITVTGKKLTVTCSQNMNHEYMSWYRQDPGLGLRQIYYSMNVEVTDKGDVPEGYKVSRKEKRNFPLILESPSPNQTSLYFCATRDSGEKLFFGSGTQLSVL.

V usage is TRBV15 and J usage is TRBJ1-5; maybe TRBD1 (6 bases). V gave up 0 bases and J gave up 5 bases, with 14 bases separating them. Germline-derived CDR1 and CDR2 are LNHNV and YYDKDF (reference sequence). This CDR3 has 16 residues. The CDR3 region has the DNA TGTGCCACCAGCAGAGATTCTACAGGGTCATATCAGCCCCAGCATTTT. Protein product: CATSRDSTGSYQPQHF. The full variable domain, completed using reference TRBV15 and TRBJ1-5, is DAMVIQNPRYQVTQFGKPVTLSCSQTLNHNVMYWYQQKSSQAPKLLFHYYDKDFNNEADTPDNFQSRRPNTSFCFLDIRSPGLGDTAMYLCATSRDSTGSYQPQHFGDGTRLSIL.

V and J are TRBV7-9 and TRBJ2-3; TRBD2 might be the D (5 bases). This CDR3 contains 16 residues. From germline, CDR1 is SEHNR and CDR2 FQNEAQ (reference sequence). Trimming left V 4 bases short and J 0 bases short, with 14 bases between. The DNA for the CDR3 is TGTGCCAGCAGCTCCCGGACGACTACTAGCACAGATACGCAGTATTTT. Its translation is CASSSRTTTSTDTQYF.

DNA for the CDR3: TGTGCCAGCAGTGCGCTGGGGGGGCTAGGGACTGAAGCTTTCTTT. Its protein product is CASSALGGLGTEAFF. V is TRBV28 and J is TRBJ1-1; D perhaps matches TRBD1 (6 bases). This CDR3 region has 15 residues. Germline CDR1 is MDHEN and CDR2 is SYDVKM. V was clipped by 5 bases and J by 5 bases, with 18 bases between them.

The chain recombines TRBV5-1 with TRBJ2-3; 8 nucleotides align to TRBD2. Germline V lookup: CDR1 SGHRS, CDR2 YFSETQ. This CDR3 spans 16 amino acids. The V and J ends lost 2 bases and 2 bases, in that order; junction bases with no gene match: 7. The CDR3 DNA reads TGCGCCAGCAGCTTCGTCAGCGGGGGACACACAGATACGCAGTATTTT. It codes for CASSFVSGGHTDTQYF.

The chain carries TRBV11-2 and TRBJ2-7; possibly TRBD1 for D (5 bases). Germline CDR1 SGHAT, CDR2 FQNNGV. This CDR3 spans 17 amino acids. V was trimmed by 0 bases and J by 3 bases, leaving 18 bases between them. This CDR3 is CASSLDRRQGPLYEQYF. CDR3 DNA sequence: TGTGCCAGCAGCTTAGATCGCCGGCAGGGCCCTCTCTACGAGCAGTACTTC.

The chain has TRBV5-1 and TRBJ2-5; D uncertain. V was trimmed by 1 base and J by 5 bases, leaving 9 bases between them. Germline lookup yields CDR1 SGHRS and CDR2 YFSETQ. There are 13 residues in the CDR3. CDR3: CASSLWSDETQYF. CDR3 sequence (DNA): TGCGCCAGCAGCTTGTGGAGTGATGAGACCCAGTACTTC.

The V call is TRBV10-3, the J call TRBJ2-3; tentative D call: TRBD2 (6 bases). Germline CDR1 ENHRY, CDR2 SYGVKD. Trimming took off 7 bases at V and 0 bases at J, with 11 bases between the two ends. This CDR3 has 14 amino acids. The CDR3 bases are TGTGCCATCAAACCGGGAGAGAGCACAGATACGCAGTATTTT. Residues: CAIKPGESTDTQYF.

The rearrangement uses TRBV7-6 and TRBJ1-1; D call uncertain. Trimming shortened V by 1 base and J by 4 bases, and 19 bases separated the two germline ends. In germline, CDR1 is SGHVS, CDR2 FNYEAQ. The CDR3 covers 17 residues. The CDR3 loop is CASSLVPASGIVTEAFF. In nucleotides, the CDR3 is TGTGCCAGCAGCTTAGTTCCCGCTTCGGGGATTGTCACTGAAGCTTTCTTT.

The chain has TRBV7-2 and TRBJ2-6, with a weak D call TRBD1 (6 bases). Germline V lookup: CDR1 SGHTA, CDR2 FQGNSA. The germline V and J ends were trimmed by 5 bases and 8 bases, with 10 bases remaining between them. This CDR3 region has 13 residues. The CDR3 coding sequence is TGTGCCAGCAGCCACGGACAGACCAACGTCCTGACTTTC. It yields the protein CASSHGQTNVLTF. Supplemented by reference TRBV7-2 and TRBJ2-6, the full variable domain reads GAGVSQSPSNKVTEKGKDVELRCDPISGHTALYWYRQSLGQGLEFLIYFQGNSAPDKSGLPSDRFSAERTGGSVSTLTIQRTQQEDSAVYLCASSHGQTNVLTFGAGSRLTVL.

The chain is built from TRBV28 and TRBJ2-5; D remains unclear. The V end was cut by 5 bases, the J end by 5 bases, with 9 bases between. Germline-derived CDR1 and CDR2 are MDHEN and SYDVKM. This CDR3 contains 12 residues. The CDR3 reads CASSPLLETQYF. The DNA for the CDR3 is TGTGCCAGCAGTCCCCTTTTGGAGACCCAGTACTTC.

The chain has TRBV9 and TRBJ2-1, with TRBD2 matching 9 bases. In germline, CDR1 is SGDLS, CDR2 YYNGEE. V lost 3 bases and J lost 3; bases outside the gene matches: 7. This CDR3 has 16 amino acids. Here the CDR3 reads CASSAQGLANYNEQFF. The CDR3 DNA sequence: TGTGCCAGCAGCGCGCAGGGACTAGCTAACTACAATGAGCAGTTCTTC.

The chain's CDR3 is CASSQRLPYVDVADTQYF. The DNA for the CDR3 is TGCGCCAGCAGCCAGAGACTACCCTATGTCGATGTTGCAGATACGCAGTATTTT. The rearrangement links TRBV4-1 to TRBJ2-3, with D perhaps matching TRBD2 (5 bases). The V and J ends lost 3 bases and 4 bases respectively, with 23 bases between them. Germline V gene data show CDR1 as MGHRA and CDR2 as YSYEKL. There are 18 residues in the CDR3.

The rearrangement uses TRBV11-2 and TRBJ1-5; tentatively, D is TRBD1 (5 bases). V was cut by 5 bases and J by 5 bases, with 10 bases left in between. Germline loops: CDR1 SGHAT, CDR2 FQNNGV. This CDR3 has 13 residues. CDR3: CASSAGGDQPQHF. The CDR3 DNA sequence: TGTGCCAGCAGCGCCGGAGGGGATCAGCCCCAGCATTTT. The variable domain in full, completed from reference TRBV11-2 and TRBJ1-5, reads EAGVAQSPRYKIIEKRQSVAFWCNPISGHATLYWYQQILGQGPKLLIQFQNNGVVDDSQLPKDRFSAERLKGVDSTLKIQPAKLEDSAVYLCASSAGGDQPQHFGDGTRLSIL.

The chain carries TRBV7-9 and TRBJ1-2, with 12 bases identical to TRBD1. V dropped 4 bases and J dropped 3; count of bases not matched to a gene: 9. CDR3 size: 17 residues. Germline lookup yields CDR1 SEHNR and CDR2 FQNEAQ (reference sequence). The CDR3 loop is CASSSGQGAFSHYGYTF. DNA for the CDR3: TGTGCCAGCAGCTCGGGACAGGGGGCTTTTTCGCACTATGGCTACACCTTC.